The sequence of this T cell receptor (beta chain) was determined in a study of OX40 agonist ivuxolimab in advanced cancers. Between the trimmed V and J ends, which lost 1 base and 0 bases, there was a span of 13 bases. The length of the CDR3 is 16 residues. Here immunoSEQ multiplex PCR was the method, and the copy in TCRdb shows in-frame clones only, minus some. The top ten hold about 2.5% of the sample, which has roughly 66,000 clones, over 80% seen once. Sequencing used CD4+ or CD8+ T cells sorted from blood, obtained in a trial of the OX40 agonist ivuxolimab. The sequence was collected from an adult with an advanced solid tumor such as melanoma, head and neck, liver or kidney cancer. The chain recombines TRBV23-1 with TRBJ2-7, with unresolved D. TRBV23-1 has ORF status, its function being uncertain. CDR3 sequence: CASSQLPARSSYEQYF. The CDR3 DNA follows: TGCGCCAGCAGTCAATTGCCGGCCAGAAGCTCCTACGAGCAGTACTTC.